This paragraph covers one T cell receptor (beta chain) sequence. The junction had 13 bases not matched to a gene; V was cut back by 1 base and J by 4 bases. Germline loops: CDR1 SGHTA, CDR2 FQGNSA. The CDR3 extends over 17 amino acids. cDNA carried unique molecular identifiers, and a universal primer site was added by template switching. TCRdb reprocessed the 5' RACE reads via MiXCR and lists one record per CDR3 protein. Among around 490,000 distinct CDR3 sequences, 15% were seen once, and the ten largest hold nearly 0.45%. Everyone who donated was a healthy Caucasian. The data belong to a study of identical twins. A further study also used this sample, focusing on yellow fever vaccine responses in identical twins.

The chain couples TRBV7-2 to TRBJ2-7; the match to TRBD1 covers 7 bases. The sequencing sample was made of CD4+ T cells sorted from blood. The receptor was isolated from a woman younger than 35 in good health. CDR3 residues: CASSLGPSTGPLYEQYF. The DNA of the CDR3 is TGTGCCAGCAGCTTAGGCCCATCGACAGGGCCACTTTACGAGCAGTACTTC.